This TCR beta chain comes out of a study of blood T cells in healthy people across ages. In the case of this clonotype: No antigen is known for it.

CDR3 length: 15 amino acids. CDR1 is DFQATT, CDR2 SNEGSKA, per germline (reference sequence). Trimming removed 0 bases from V and 1 base from J, with 10 bases in between. Study-wide results and caveats: Long-lived donors had more naive CD4+ cells and higher diversity than aged donors.

A J-beta primer mix and a sample-barcoded 5' primer were used in a second PCR of about 7 to 12 cycles. The authors tagged each cDNA molecule using a template-switch adaptor with 12 random nucleotides. TCRdb used MiXCR to reprocess the 5' RACE reads, holding one entry per CDR3 protein. Of 1 million to 1.2 million distinct CDR3 sequences listed, roughly two fifths are singletons. The chain combines TRBV20-1 with TRBJ2-1; a possible D gene is TRBD1 (5 bases). The origin of this receptor is a man between 18 and 29 years old in good health. The sequenced sample was blood. In nucleotides, the CDR3 is TGCAGTGCTAGAGAGAAGACAGATTCCTACAATGAGCAGTTCTTC. It encodes CSAREKTDSYNEQFF.